This TCR beta chain was recovered during a study of beta chain features in type 1 diabetes. The wider study: In age, gender and cell yields, patients were similar to healthy donors.

Averaging approximately 110 mL, one heparinised blood draw came from each individual donor. Overall study findings and caveats: A greater similarity of naive, central memory and Treg TCRB repertoires was seen among patients than among healthy donors. TCRB CDR3s from Type 1 diabetes patients were moderately but significantly shorter in all four CD4+ subsets.

Expressed TCRB transcripts were sequenced because the isolated RNA had all been reverse transcribed beforehand. Around 3.7 million reads was the average for naive, central memory and regulatory T cell samples. Data came from immunoSEQ multiplex PCR; TCRdb stores just in-frame clones and leaves some out. This table has around 690,000 clones, about an eighth appearing once. In this sample, this clone turned up a few times. Its antigen is unknown. The CDR3 is 15 residues long. The V segment lost 0 bases and the J segment 5 bases; nucleotides outside the gene matches: 6. Germline assignment: CDR1 SGHDN and CDR2 FVKESK.

The chain uses TRBV14 and TRBJ1-1; the match to TRBD1 covers 7 bases. Material: naive CD4+ T cells from blood. The sequence was collected from a man between 25 and 39 years old with type 1 diabetes. CDR3 amino acids: CASSQDSGGRTEAFF. For the CDR3, the DNA is TGTGCCAGCAGCCAAGACTCAGGGGGAAGGACTGAAGCTTTCTTT.